Reported below is one T cell receptor (beta chain). Its antigen remains unidentified. CD45RO-negative, CCR7-selected cells formed the naive CD8 fraction, which excluded terminally differentiated effector memory CD45RA+ cells. Every contributor of samples was a Caucasian grown-up residing in Nashville, Tennessee. Authors' methods: Owing to the provision of junction-only sequences devoid of quality scores by immunoSEQ, filtering differed. The assay was immunoSEQ multiplex PCR, and TCRdb's table has in-frame clones only and misses some. V, J and clone size are those of that table, while D and trimming were read from the DNA. Among around 700,000 clones, around 92% were seen once, and the ten largest hold about 24%. This specimen comes from a study of shared clonotypes between healthy human individuals. The study, taken as a whole, reports: The study generally estimated greater richness for naive than memory subsets.

The CDR3 consists of 13 residues. Germline V lookup: CDR1 SQVTM, CDR2 ANQGSEA. Trimming left V 1 base short and J 4 bases short, with 10 bases between. The clonotype originates from a man aged 25-40 years in good health. The chain recombines TRBV29-1 with TRBJ1-2; D perhaps matches TRBD1 (5 bases). Material for sequencing was naive CD8+ T cells sorted from blood. CDR3 sequence reads: CSVEGQGSYGYTF. The CDR3 DNA follows: TGCAGCGTTGAAGGCCAGGGAAGCTATGGCTACACCTTC.